A selection of T cell receptor beta chains follows, all from one sample in a study of blood T cell repertoires in COVID-19. The table came from immunoSEQ multiplex PCR; TCRdb's copy has only in-frame clones and leaves some out. This sample carries approximately 200,000 clones, roughly 85% of them seen once, and the ten largest clones take around 3%. Input material: peripheral blood. Receptor source: a man aged 50 to 60 who had recovered from COVID-19. Each CDR3 is given without its conserved first and last residue. D genes are given only for firm matches.

d_call v_call cdr3_aa
TRBD1 TRBV5-1 ASKTGDVLDTEAF
TRBD1 TRBV19 ASSWGPDRGLETQY
- TRBV18 ASSLILSGQETQY
- TRBV7-9 ASSLSESGANVLT
TRBD1 TRBV7-7 ASSPGQGKVFGNQPQH
- TRBV30 AWSVLGPTNTGELF
- TRBV18 ASSPTSQGGTGELF
- TRBV5-1 ASSLLQGNTEAF
TRBD2 TRBV5-1 ASLPGGRNTGELF
- TRBV4-2 ASSQEGGSRGYGYT
- TRBV21-1 ASRKTDRPSYEQY
- TRBV30 AWSGVKSWWRYGYT
- TRBV5-8 ASSQTGISGTEAF
- TRBV15 ATSRDRRPLEQY
TRBD1 TRBV7-9 ASSLALSTGGQETQY
TRBD2 TRBV30 AWGTSGMGTQY
- TRBV18 ASSPDRTNYGYT
TRBD2 TRBV7-2 ASSLGGLAPPYEQY
TRBD1 TRBV18 ASSSQGADGYT
- TRBV29-1 SVEDLSLSYGYT
- TRBV29-1 SVEREANTEAF
TRBD2 TRBV19 ASSLTTSGRGETQY
- TRBV2 ASSPTDGQPQH
- TRBV9 ASSVFALSDTQY
TRBD1 TRBV5-1 ASSLWTGKRSETQY
- TRBV7-9 ASSPLLALPYEQY
TRBD1 TRBV9 ASSFMGTANTGELF
- TRBV19 ASSATGAPYQETQY
TRBD2 TRBV27 ASSREGPREQY
- TRBV11-2 ASSLDRGEQY
TRBD1 TRBV28 ASSFWQGALTGELF
TRBD2 TRBV2 ASGATSGTPTQY
- TRBV15 ATSRDLRVDTQY
TRBD1 TRBV6-5 ASAWDSSSYEQY
- TRBV18 ASSLKSDTEAF
TRBD1 TRBV19 ASRERQGRGVTGELF
- TRBV7-9 ASSLGVTSTDTQY
- TRBV9 ASSVAGADTQY
TRBD1 TRBV10-3 AISENRGPYEQY
- TRBV18 ASSPRGVHEQY
- TRBV24-1 ATSDPPPGGEQF
TRBD1 TRBV13 ASSSIGQGGYEQY
TRBD2 TRBV19 ASSTGAGSYNEQF
TRBD1 TRBV6-6 ASTDRGSFGNQPQH
- TRBV5-6 ASSGRLGPYNEQF
- TRBV2 ARLLNQGSNYGYT